A selection of T cell receptor beta chains follows, all from one sample in a study of beta chain features in type 1 diabetes. Measured with immunoSEQ multiplex PCR; TCRdb has only the in-frame clones, and not every one. The data show 430,000 or so clones, approximately 10% seen once. The sequenced sample consisted of naive CD4+ T cells from blood. These TCRs come from a woman aged 18-29 years in good health. CDR3s include the opening cysteine and the closing phenylalanine or tryptophan. D genes are given only for firm matches. For some rows the clone size is stated as once, few or many, or as a class when expanded; others skip it.

TRBJ2-1,NA,TRBV20-1,NA,TGCAGTGGCGCGGCCAATGAGCAGTTCTTC,CSGAANEQFF
TRBJ2-5,few,TRBV4-2,NA,TGTGCCAGCAGCCAAGAACCGTGGGGCATCCAAGAGACCCAGTACTTC,CASSQEPWGIQETQYF
TRBJ2-1,few,TRBV7-9,NA,TGTGCCAGCAGCTTAGCCTTCGGACCGCGGGGTGAGCAGTTCTTC,CASSLAFGPRGEQFF
TRBJ2-4,NA,TRBV5-1,NA,TGCGCCAGCAGCGCCCCCCCGGGGAGCTACCGCGAAACGGGTATTCAGTACTTC,CASSAPPGSYRETGIQYF
TRBJ2-1,NA,TRBV7-2,TRBD2,TGTGCCAGCAAGGCGGGGGGCTCCTACAATGAGCAGTTCTTC,CASKAGGSYNEQFF
TRBJ1-3,NA,TRBV15,NA,TGTGCCACCAGCAGAATCGACGGTGGAAACACCATATATTTT,CATSRIDGGNTIYF
TRBJ1-3,NA,TRBV14,NA,TGTGCCAGCAGCTACGTGGGTGGAAACACCATATATTTT,CASSYVGGNTIYF
TRBJ2-1,NA,TRBV11-3,NA,TGTGCCAGCAGCTTAGGACCGACGATGGGTGAGCAGTTCTTC,CASSLGPTMGEQFF
TRBJ2-1,NA,TRBV28,TRBD1,TGTGCCAGCAGTCCGGACAGGGGTTCCTACAATGAGCAGTTCTTC,CASSPDRGSYNEQFF
TRBJ1-2,few,TRBV15,NA,TGTGCCACCAGCATTCAGGAAGACTATGGCTACACCTTC,CATSIQEDYGYTF
TRBJ2-1,NA,TRBV11-2,NA,TGTGCCAGCAGCTTAAGGCAGGGCCTAACCGCCGACAATGAGCAGTTCTTC,CASSLRQGLTADNEQFF
TRBJ2-3,few,TRBV30,NA,TGTGCCTGGAGCCCCAACGGCCTAGGCACAGATACGCAGTATTTT,CAWSPNGLGTDTQYF
TRBJ2-2,NA,TRBV6-1,NA,TGTGCCAGCAGTGAATACCTCCTAGCCACGGGAGCGAGCACCGGGGAGCTGTTTTTT,CASSEYLLATGASTGELFF
TRBJ1-1,NA,TRBV5-4,TRBD1,TGTGCCAGCACACGGACAGGGACGAACACTGAAGCTTTCTTT,CASTRTGTNTEAFF
TRBJ2-1,few,TRBV2,TRBD1,TGTGCCAGCAGTGAACAGACAGGGTACAATGAGCAGTTCTTC,CASSEQTGYNEQFF
TRBJ1-5,NA,TRBV15,TRBD1,TGTGCCACCAGCAGGGACAGGGCCAATCAGCCCCAGCATTTT,CATSRDRANQPQHF
TRBJ1-1,few,TRBV7-9,NA,TGTGCCAGCAGCTTAAGTCAGGGGAACACTGAAGCTTTCTTT,CASSLSQGNTEAFF
TRBJ2-7,few,TRBV2,NA,TGTGCCAGCAGTGAAGAAGGACGGAGCTTCGGCGAGCAGTACTTC,CASSEEGRSFGEQYF
TRBJ2-1,few,TRBV7-2,NA,TGTGCCAGCAGCTTACATTCTGTCGTCAAGGTCAATGAGCAGTTCTTC,CASSLHSVVKVNEQFF
TRBJ1-1,NA,TRBV29-1,NA,TGCAGCGTCTTCGGGCACCTGAACACTGAAGCTTTCTTT,CSVFGHLNTEAFF
TRBJ2-5,NA,TRBV9,NA,TGTGCCAGCAGCGTAGATGTGGGGTATGCGGGTCTAGAGACCCAGTACTTC,CASSVDVGYAGLETQYF
TRBJ2-2,few,TRBV9,NA,TGTGCCAGCACCCGTAGGCGTCTCCCGGTCACCGGGGAGCTGTTTTTT,CASTRRRLPVTGELFF
TRBJ2-1,few,TRBV29-1,TRBD1,TGCAGCGTGGAGCCGGGACAGGGATACAATGAGCAGTTCTTC,CSVEPGQGYNEQFF
TRBJ1-4,few,TRBV5-4,TRBD1,TGTGCCAGCAGCTTAGGACAGGGGGCGTTGGAAAAACTGTTTTTT,CASSLGQGALEKLFF
TRBJ1-2,NA,TRBV30,NA,TGTGCCTGGACCGAAAGAATTAACTATGGCTACACCTTC,CAWTERINYGYTF
TRBJ1-1,NA,TRBV15,TRBD1,TGTGCCACCCTTGATATGTACGGACAGGGCGGAACTGAAGCTTTCTTT,CATLDMYGQGGTEAFF
TRBJ2-3,few,TRBV7-2,NA,TGTGCCAGCAGCTTTATAAGGGTTCAGGGGACTACGCAGTATTTT,CASSFIRVQGTTQYF
TRBJ1-2,few,TRBV30,NA,TGTGCCTTTTTAGGGACGGAGGATTTCGACTACACCTTC,CAFLGTEDFDYTF
TRBJ2-3,NA,TRBV28,NA,TGTGCCAGCTCCCCGGAATTGGAAACAGATACGCAGTATTTT,CASSPELETDTQYF
TRBJ2-7,NA,TRBV9,NA,TGTGCCCCCCCCAGGGGTTACTTC,CAPPRGYF
TRBJ2-4,few,TRBV7-2,NA,TGTGCCAGCAGCTTAGTGGTGGAAAACATTCAGTACTTC,CASSLVVENIQYF
TRBJ2-6,few,TRBV30,NA,TGTGCCTGGACTCGTGGGGGCCCGGGGGCCAACGTCCTGACTTTC,CAWTRGGPGANVLTF
TRBJ1-2,NA,TRBV27,NA,TGTGCCAGCAGTTTCGTTGTTCCTAGGGGTAACTATGGCTACACCTTC,CASSFVVPRGNYGYTF
TRBJ2-7,few,TRBV7-8,TRBD1,TGTGCCAGCAGCTCCCCGGACAGGGATGACTACGAGCAGTACTTC,CASSSPDRDDYEQYF
TRBJ2-1,few,TRBV7-9,TRBD1,TGTGCCAGCAGCCGGACAGGGAAAGGAAACAATGAGCAGTTCTTC,CASSRTGKGNNEQFF
TRBJ1-6,few,TRBV7-9,NA,TGTGCCAGCAGCTTCGGAGGAAATTCACCCCTCCACTTT,CASSFGGNSPLHF
TRBJ1-5,few,TRBV5-6,NA,TGTGCCAGCAGCTTAGTTGATGGAGGACGGAATCAGCCCCAGCATTTT,CASSLVDGGRNQPQHF
TRBJ2-3,NA,TRBV20-1,NA,TGCAGTGCTAGAGATTTTCCGACAGCGTATTTT,CSARDFPTAYF
TRBJ2-7,NA,TRBV7-2,TRBD2,TGTGCCAGCAGCTTCGGACTAGCGGGTAATTTGCCCTACGAGCAGTACTTC,CASSFGLAGNLPYEQYF
TRBJ1-1,NA,TRBV7-9,NA,TGTGCCAGCAGCTTGACAGTGAACACTGAAGCTTTCTTT,CASSLTVNTEAFF
TRBJ1-4,few,TRBV15,TRBD1,TGTGCCACCAGACCGACAGGGATGAAACGACTGTTTTTT,CATRPTGMKRLFF
TRBJ1-1,NA,TRBV21-1,NA,TGTGCCAGCAGCAGGGGGACAGGTAACACTGAAGCTTTCTTT,CASSRGTGNTEAFF
TRBJ2-5,NA,TRBV2,TRBD2,TGTGCCAGCGCGGGGCTAGCGGGGTCCACCCAGTACTTC,CASAGLAGSTQYF
TRBJ2-1,few,TRBV7-2,NA,TGTGCCAGCAGCTTAGCGCGAGGCAGTGAGCAGTTCTTC,CASSLARGSEQFF
TRBJ2-1,NA,TRBV27,TRBD1,TGTGCCAGCAGTTTCTTGGGACAGGGCTCCTACAATGAGCAGTTCTTC,CASSFLGQGSYNEQFF
TRBJ2-5,NA,TRBV2,NA,TGTGCCAGCAGTGAAGCGCGTCTTCAAGAGACCCAGTACTTC,CASSEARLQETQYF
TRBJ1-5,NA,TRBV7-6,NA,TGTGCCAGCAGCCCTAGCCCGGCAACCACAAAGCATTTT,CASSPSPATTKHF
TRBJ2-1,NA,TRBV19,TRBD2,TGTGCCAGTAGTATACGGGCTAGCGGGATTTACAATGAGCAGTTCTTC,CASSIRASGIYNEQFF
TRBJ1-1,few,TRBV27,NA,TGTGCCAGCAGTGATCAAGTGAACACTGAAGCTTTCTTT,CASSDQVNTEAFF
TRBJ1-6,few,TRBV27,NA,TGTGCCAGCAGTGTTGGGCTGAAAAATTCACCCCTCCACTTT,CASSVGLKNSPLHF
TRBJ1-2,few,TRBV27,NA,TGTGCCAGCGCTGGTAGCTACTATGGCTACACCTTC,CASAGSYYGYTF
TRBJ2-4,NA,TRBV7-9,NA,TGTGCCAGCAGCTTAGTTGCACTGAACATTCAGTACTTC,CASSLVALNIQYF
TRBJ2-1,few,TRBV7-9,TRBD2,TGTGCCAGCAGCCGACTAGCGGGAATCTACAATGAGCAGTTCTTC,CASSRLAGIYNEQFF
TRBJ2-7,few,TRBV5-1,TRBD1,TGCGCCAGCAGTCCTCCAGGGACAGGTCTCCTAGCCGAGCAGTACTTC,CASSPPGTGLLAEQYF
TRBJ2-4,few,TRBV4-3,NA,TGCGCCAGCAGCCAAGTTGGGTTCAATCGTCTCAACTACACCAAAAACATTCAGTACTTC,CASSQVGFNRLNYTKNIQYF